This T cell receptor beta chain is drawn from a study of shared clonotypes between healthy human individuals. Regarding this clone: Its antigen is unknown.

The DNA input per sorted-subset replicate PCR was roughly 180 ng, corresponding to 32,000 or so T cell genomes. Some clones are missing from TCRdb's copy, which holds only in-frame ones; the method was immunoSEQ multiplex PCR. Here the sample spans more than 2,000,000 clones, approximately 90% being singletons. V shed 0 bases, J shed 7 bases, and the junction held 9 bases outside the gene matches. This CDR3 has 16 residues. Germline-derived CDR1 and CDR2 are WSHSY and SAAADI. Regarding the study as a whole: Between a few donors, naive CD4 clonotypes were shared at a level of around 5.1%.

The chain employs TRBV10-2 and TRBJ2-7; 10 bases match TRBD1. The sequencing input was naive CD4+ T cells sorted from blood. Subset of the sample: CD45RA+ positively selected. The sequence came from a man in his late teens or twenties in good health. DNA for the CDR3: TGCGCCAGCAGTGAGTCCATGCGACAGGGGGCGAGGGAGCAGTACTTC. Protein: CASSESMRQGAREQYF.